The 15 T cell receptor beta chains presented below share a single source sample, sequenced in a study of CD8+CD57+ T cells in acquired aplastic anemia. Profiles of TCR beta VDJ and CDR3 were generated from a genomic DNA template. TCRdb re-derived calls from the reads in MiXCR, one entry per CDR3 protein. This repertoire shows 50,000 to 65,000 distinct CDR3 sequences, 55% to 70% found once; its top ten account for 16%. Those patients picked for sequencing had displayed CD8+CD57+ cell expansion on flow cytometry. Input material: sorted CD4+, CD8+, or CD8+CD57+ T cells (not recorded which) from PBMCs. The receptors come from a human donor with aplastic anemia.

V gene TRBV6-5 combines with J gene TRBJ1-2; tentative D call: TRBD1 (5 bases). CDR1 and CDR2 from the germline V gene are MNHEY and SVGAGI. CDR3 size: 14 residues. V dropped 2 bases and J dropped 8 bases, with 15 bases sitting between them. The CDR3, as DNA: TGTGCCAGCAGTTACCACGGGACGGATTACGGCTACACCTTC. Its protein is CASSYHGTDYGYTF.

This clonotype was detected ten times or more. V is TRBV20-1 and J is TRBJ2-1, with D possibly being TRBD2 (7 bases). Germline V CDR1 and CDR2: DFQATT, SNEGSKA (reference sequence). The CDR3 is 14 residues long. Trimming shortened V by 3 bases and J by 0 bases, and 9 bases separated the two germline ends. This CDR3 is CSASGGPSYNEQFF. DNA for the CDR3: TGCAGTGCTAGCGGGGGGCCCTCCTACAATGAGCAGTTCTTC.

The CDR3 DNA reads TGTGCCAGCAGCTCCACGGGAGGAGCCAAAAACATTCAGTACTTC. Protein product: CASSSTGGAKNIQYF. The V call is TRBV11-1, the J call TRBJ2-4, with 7 positions matching TRBD2. The CDR3 is 15 residues long. The V and J ends lost 4 bases and 0 bases, in that order; junction bases with no gene match: 3. Germline V gene lookup returns CDR1 SGHAT and CDR2 FQDESV (reference sequence).

The V and J genes are TRBV10-1 and TRBJ2-1, with 7 bases aligning to TRBD1. J lost 6 bases, V lost 3 bases, and 8 bases had no gene match. CDR3 length: 15 residues. Germline loops: CDR1 WNHNN, CDR2 SYGVQD (reference sequence). CDR3 in DNA: TGCGCCAGCAGTGATGACAGGGCCTGGGGCAATGAGCAGTTCTTC. Its translation: CASSDDRAWGNEQFF.

This chain uses TRBV29-1 with TRBJ2-3, with D possibly being TRBD1 (5 bases). CDR3 length: 14 amino acids. V lost 6 bases and J lost 2, with 15 bases in between. Germline loops: CDR1 SQVTM, CDR2 ANQGSEA. DNA for the CDR3: TGCAGCGTCACAACGACAGCACCCACAGATACGCAGTATTTT. Its translation: CSVTTTAPTDTQYF.

This clonotype was seen only a few times. The chain uses TRBV10-3 and TRBJ2-7; TRBD2 agrees at 8 bases. J lost 0 bases, V lost 10 bases, and 8 bases had no gene match. This CDR3 contains 14 residues. Per germline, CDR1 ENHRY and CDR2 SYGVKD. The DNA of the CDR3 is TGTGCCAGCAGCCGTAGCGGGGACTCCTACGAGCAGTACTTC. Amino acids: CASSRSGDSYEQYF.

The V and J genes are TRBV7-3 and TRBJ2-2; a possible D gene is TRBD1 (6 bases). Germline lookup yields CDR1 SGHTA and CDR2 FQGTGA. CDR3 length: 16 amino acids. Trimming cost V 5 bases and J 4 bases, with 17 bases left between them. The CDR3 coding sequence is TGTGCCAGCAGCCCCACCCCGGCAGGGGTCACCGGGGAGCTGTTTTTT. Protein product: CASSPTPAGVTGELFF. The full variable domain, completed using reference TRBV7-3 and TRBJ2-2, is GAGVSQTPSNKVTEKGKYVELRCDPISGHTALYWYRQSLGQGPEFLIYFQGTGAADDSGLPNDRFFAVRPEGSVSTLKIQRTERGDSAVYLCASSPTPAGVTGELFFGEGSRLTVL.

The chain recombines TRBV10-1 with TRBJ2-7, with a tentative D call TRBD1 (7 bases). CDR1 and CDR2 from the germline V gene are WNHNN and SYGVQD (reference sequence). The CDR3 is 14 residues long. This chain's CDR3 is CASSDWTGGAEQCV. The CDR3 DNA reads as TGCGCCAGCAGTGATTGGACAGGAGGGGCCGAGCAGTGCGTC.

This clonotype came up a few times. The chain is built from TRBV5-8 and TRBJ1-1, with D uncertain. The CDR3 is 12 residues long. CDR1 is SGHTS, CDR2 YDEGEE, per germline. V shed 1 base and J shed 7 bases, with 8 bases lying between them. The CDR3 bases are TGTGCCAGCAGCTTGACCGGAAATGAAGCTTTCTTT. Translation gives CASSLTGNEAFF.

The chain combines TRBV10-2 with TRBJ1-6; TRBD1 matches at 9 bases. The V segment lost 2 bases and the J segment 10 bases; nucleotides outside the gene matches: 6. Germline V gene lookup returns CDR1 WSHSY and CDR2 SAAADI. The CDR3 consists of 15 residues. CDR3 bases: TGCGCCAGCAGTGAGGGGGACAGGGAGGCGTCACCCCTCCACTTT. It translates to CASSEGDREASPLHF.

There are many counts of this clonotype. V gene TRBV27 combines with J gene TRBJ1-5; no clear D. Germline values: CDR1 MNHEY, CDR2 SMNVEV (reference sequence). The length of the CDR3 is 13 residues. Trimming left V 8 bases short and J 3 bases short, with 11 bases between. The CDR3 region has the DNA TGTGCCAGCTCCGACACGGTCAATCAGCCCCAGCATTTT. Encoded protein: CASSDTVNQPQHF.

In this sample, this clonotype is medium-sized. This sequence joins TRBV10-1 and TRBJ2-7; D gene unclear. The CDR3 is 11 amino acids. V dropped 10 bases and J dropped 5 bases, with 12 bases sitting between them. Germline CDR1 and CDR2: WNHNN and SYGVQD (reference sequence). The CDR3 DNA follows: TGCGCCATCATGCTTGACCACGAGCAGTACTTC. Translated: CAIMLDHEQYF.

The V gene is TRBV2, the J gene TRBJ1-1; 9 bases line up with TRBD1. The germline gives CDR1 SNHLY, CDR2 FYNNEI. The CDR3 consists of 16 residues. The V gene end was trimmed by 6 bases and the J gene end by 1 base; junction bases not matched to a gene: 9. In DNA, the CDR3 is TGTGCCAGCAGGCCACAGGGGGCGTCGGGGAACACTGAAGCTTTCTTT. Protein: CASRPQGASGNTEAFF.

The rearrangement uses TRBV29-1 and TRBJ1-2, with 9 nucleotides matching TRBD1. The V and J ends lost 6 bases and 2 bases, in that order; junction bases with no gene match: 4. Per germline, CDR1 SQVTM and CDR2 ANQGSEA. The CDR3 loop spans 13 amino acids. The CDR3 reads CSVRDRVNYGYTF. The CDR3 DNA sequence: TGCAGCGTCCGGGACAGGGTGAACTATGGCTACACCTTC.

The chain links TRBV2 to TRBJ2-7; D remains unclear. This CDR3 is 13 amino acids long. CDR1 is SNHLY, CDR2 FYNNEI, per germline. Deletions cut 2 bases from V and 2 bases from J, with 7 bases between. In DNA form, the CDR3 reads TGTGCCAGCAGTGAAACGGCCGCCTACGAGCAGTACTTC. Translation: CASSETAAYEQYF.